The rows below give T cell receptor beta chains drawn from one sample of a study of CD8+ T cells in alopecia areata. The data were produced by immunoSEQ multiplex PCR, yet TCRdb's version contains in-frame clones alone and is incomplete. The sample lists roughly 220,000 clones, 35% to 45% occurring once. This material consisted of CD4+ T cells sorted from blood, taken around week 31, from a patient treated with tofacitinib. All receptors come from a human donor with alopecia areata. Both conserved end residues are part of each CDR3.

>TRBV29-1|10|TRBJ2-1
CSVRGNEQFF
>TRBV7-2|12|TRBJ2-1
CASSIYSYEQFF
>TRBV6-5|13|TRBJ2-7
CASRRDRVNEQYF
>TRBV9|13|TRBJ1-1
CASSEGPNTEAFF
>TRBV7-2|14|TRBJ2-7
CASSRSGVSYEQYF
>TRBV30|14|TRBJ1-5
CAWSSANSNQPQHF
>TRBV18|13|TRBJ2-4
CASSPEHSGIQYF
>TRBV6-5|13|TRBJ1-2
CASSPISQGGYTF
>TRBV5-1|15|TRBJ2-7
CASSPGTLNTHEQYF
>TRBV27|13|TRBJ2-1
CASTKADYNEQFF
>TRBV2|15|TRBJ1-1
CASTGSRGRSTEAFF
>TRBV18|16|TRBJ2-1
CASSPLAGGSYNEQFF
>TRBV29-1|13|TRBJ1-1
CSPTRKADTEAFF
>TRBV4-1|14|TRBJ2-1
CASGWRALDNEQFF
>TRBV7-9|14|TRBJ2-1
CASDIPGSYNEQFF
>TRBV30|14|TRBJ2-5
CAWSVDLIQETQYF
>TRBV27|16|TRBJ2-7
CASSLSGTGGSYEQYF
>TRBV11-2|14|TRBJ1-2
CASTPGLGGSGYTF
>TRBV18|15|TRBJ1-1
CASSPRQAPNTEAFF
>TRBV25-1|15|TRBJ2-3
CASSNRGLGTDTQYF
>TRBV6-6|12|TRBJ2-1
CASTRSYNEQFF
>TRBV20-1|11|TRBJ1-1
CSGAINTEAFF
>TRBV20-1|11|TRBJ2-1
CSARPTSEQFF
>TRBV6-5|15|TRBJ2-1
CASRMGPQPYNEQFF
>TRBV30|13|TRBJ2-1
CAWRLAGGNEQFF
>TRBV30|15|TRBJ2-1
CAWSDQGLSYNEQFF
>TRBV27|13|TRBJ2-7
CAARGTGLYEQYF
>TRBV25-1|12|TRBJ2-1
CASSSRWVEQFF
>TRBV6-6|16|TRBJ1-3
CASSYAGTDSGNTIYF
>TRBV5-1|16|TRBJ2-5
CASSPNPGLRGETQYF
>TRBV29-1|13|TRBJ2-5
CSVGSGGQETQYF